These 18 T cell receptor beta chains share one sample of origin, sequenced in a study of T cell responses to AZD1222 COVID-19 vaccine. Produced via immunoSEQ multiplex PCR; TCRdb's table is partial and in-frame only. The top ten clones hold roughly 1.3% of a sample with around 150,000 clones, about 93% of them seen once. This specimen was peripheral blood, taken on day 0 of AZD1222 vaccination. These receptors were collected from an adult in good health.

This clone was seen a handful of times. The chain employs TRBV6-2 or TRBV6-3 and TRBJ2-1; tentative D call: TRBD2 (6 bases). This CDR3 has 18 residues. Germline loops: CDR1 MNHEY, CDR2 SVGEGT. Trimming stripped 0 bases from V and 4 bases from J, with 19 bases between. The CDR3 DNA follows: TGTGCCAGCAGTTACTCGCGTTCCCCGCTAGCGACGTACAATGAGCAGTTCTTC. This translates into CASSYSRSPLATYNEQFF.

This clone came up once. The chain couples TRBV6-6 to TRBJ2-2, with no clear D. Germline CDR1 reads MNHNY; CDR2 reads SVGAGI (reference sequence). Trimming cost V 6 bases and J 5 bases, with 10 bases left between them. This CDR3 region has 13 residues. The CDR3 DNA reads as TGTGCCAGCAGACGAACACCTACCGGGGAGCTGTTTTTT. This sequence encodes CASRRTPTGELFF.

The chain has TRBV6-1 and TRBJ1-1, with 7 bases that match TRBD1. Germline CDR1 and CDR2: MNHNS and SASEGT. The CDR3 loop spans 16 amino acids. V was clipped by 4 bases and J by 3 bases; unmatched bases: 11. The CDR3 DNA reads TGTGCCAGCAGTGCGGGTATAAGGGGGCCGGACACTGAAGCTTTCTTT. Residues: CASSAGIRGPDTEAFF.

V and J are TRBV18 and TRBJ2-4; D unclear. This CDR3 spans 13 amino acids. V was clipped by 5 bases and J by 4 bases, with 9 bases between them. Germline CDR1 and CDR2: KGHSH and LQKENI. CDR3 nucleotide sequence: TGTGCCAGCTCAGACCTGGAGAAAAACATTCAGTACTTC. This encodes CASSDLEKNIQYF.

This chain uses TRBV5-6 with TRBJ1-2; D may be TRBD1 (5 bases). From germline, CDR1 is SGHDT and CDR2 YYEEEE. Trimming pared 4 bases from V and 4 bases from J, leaving 14 bases between. The CDR3 runs 14 residues. In nucleotides, the CDR3 is TGTGCCAGCAGCCCGGGACGGTCAGGCTATGGCTACACCTTC. Its protein product is CASSPGRSGYGYTF.

The V and J genes are TRBV7-9 and TRBJ2-7, with TRBD2 as a possible D gene (6 bases). The germline V gene has CDR1 SEHNR and CDR2 FQNEAQ (reference sequence). This CDR3 has 13 amino acids. V lost 5 bases and J 1 base, leaving 9 bases between the germline ends. In nucleotides, the CDR3 is TGTGCCAGCAGCCCCGGGACTTCCTACGAGCAGTACGTC. Protein: CASSPGTSYEQYV.

The rearrangement links TRBV25-1 to TRBJ2-7; tentative D call: TRBD1 (6 bases). This CDR3 region has 15 residues. Germline V gene sequence: CDR1 MGHDK, CDR2 SYGVNS. V dropped 5 bases and J dropped 2 bases, with 16 bases sitting between them. CDR3 DNA: TGTGCCAGCAGTTCCCAGGGGATGGGAGCCTACGAGCAGTACGTC. It yields the protein CASSSQGMGAYEQYV.

The chain joins TRBV2 to TRBJ2-7; 10 bases align to TRBD2. The CDR3 covers 14 residues. V shed 4 bases, J shed 3 bases, and the junction held 3 bases outside the gene matches. The V gene's germline CDR1 is SNHLY and CDR2 FYNNEI. In nucleotides, the CDR3 is TGTGCCAGCAGTGTAAGACTAGCGGGCTACGAGCAGTACGTC. Residues: CASSVRLAGYEQYV.

The chain is built from TRBV30 and TRBJ1-1; D is ambiguous. Deletions cut 0 bases from V and 5 bases from J, with 10 bases between. Germline CDR1 GTSNPN, CDR2 SVGIG (reference sequence). The CDR3 length is 13 residues. The CDR3 protein is CAWSVFGGTEAFF. Written as DNA, the CDR3 is TGTGCCTGGAGTGTATTCGGAGGGACTGAAGCTTTCTTT.

The rearrangement links TRBV7-2 to TRBJ2-1, with 10 bases matching TRBD2. Germline V gives CDR1 SGHTA, CDR2 FQGNSA. J was trimmed by 7 bases and V by 3 bases; bases with no gene match: 12. CDR3 size: 17 residues. In DNA form, the CDR3 reads TGTGCCAGCAGCTTCAGAGATGTCCGACTAGCGGGTAATGAGCAGTTCTTC. This codes for CASSFRDVRLAGNEQFF.

The chain combines TRBV2 with TRBJ2-1, with D maybe TRBD2 (7 bases). CDR1 and CDR2 from the germline V gene are SNHLY and FYNNEI. V was cut by 6 bases and J by 7 bases, with 22 bases left in between. This CDR3 region has 16 residues. CDR3 nucleotides: TGTGCCAGCAGCACGCCTTCCCGGGGGGCCCGAAATGAGCAGTTCTTC. Amino acid sequence: CASSTPSRGARNEQFF.

This clone occurred once. The chain joins TRBV19 to TRBJ1-3, with D uncertain. Trimming stripped 4 bases from V and 3 bases from J, with 4 bases between. The CDR3 consists of 12 residues. The V gene's germline CDR1 is LNHDA and CDR2 SQIVND (reference sequence). DNA for the CDR3: TGTGCCAGTAGTAATGTTGGAAACACCATATATTTT. This codes for CASSNVGNTIYF.

The chain links TRBV5-1 to TRBJ1-5, with unresolved D. The V gene's germline CDR1 is SGHRS and CDR2 YFSETQ. Trimming pared 4 bases from V and 5 bases from J, leaving 13 bases between. The CDR3 has 14 amino acids. The CDR3 coding sequence is TGCGCCAGCAGCATAGAGGGTCGGGATCAGCCCCAGCATTTT. This gives the protein CASSIEGRDQPQHF.

J is TRBJ2-5 and V is TRBV19, with a possible D match to TRBD1 (6 bases). Per germline, CDR1 LNHDA and CDR2 SQIVND (reference sequence). The ends were cut back, 3 bases at V and 5 bases at J, with 16 bases in the middle. This CDR3 has 15 residues. CDR3: CASSITGLESETQYF. The CDR3 nucleotides read TGTGCCAGTAGTATCACAGGGTTGGAGTCCGAGACCCAGTACTTC.

The V gene is TRBV19, the J gene TRBJ1-5; weak D call: TRBD1 (6 bases). The CDR3 extends over 14 amino acids. The V and J ends lost 5 bases and 1 base respectively, with 9 bases between them. Germline CDR1 is LNHDA and CDR2 is SQIVND (reference sequence). The CDR3 sequence: CASSSRGSNQPQHF. CDR3 DNA sequence: TGTGCCAGTAGTTCCAGGGGAAGCAATCAGCCCCAGCATTTT.

V and J are TRBV19 and TRBJ2-7; D might be TRBD1 or TRBD2, each matching 5 bases. V lost 2 bases and J 4 bases, leaving 12 bases between the germline ends. This CDR3 is built from 14 residues. CDR1 and CDR2 from the germline V gene are LNHDA and SQIVND (reference sequence). CDR3 sequence: CASSIQGERYEQYV. The CDR3 nucleotides read TGTGCCAGTAGTATACAGGGAGAGCGGTACGAGCAGTACGTC.

The rearrangement joins TRBV29-1 to TRBJ2-7, with 8 positions matching TRBD1. Per the germline V gene, CDR1 is SQVTM and CDR2 is ANQGSEA. With V trimmed by 6 bases and J by 7 bases, 8 bases remained unmatched. This CDR3 is built from 12 residues. CDR3 loop: CSVLGQGGEQYV. The CDR3, as DNA: TGCAGCGTCCTTGGACAGGGAGGAGAGCAGTACGTC.

V is TRBV5-4 and J is TRBJ1-2, with unresolved D. Per germline, CDR1 SGHNT and CDR2 YYREEE (reference sequence). V was clipped by 5 bases and J by 4 bases, with 27 bases between them. The CDR3 has 18 residues. The CDR3 is CASRGHGGSSPDVYGYTF. The CDR3 coding sequence is TGTGCCAGCAGGGGTCATGGAGGAAGTTCCCCAGACGTCTATGGCTACACCTTC. Together with reference TRBV5-4 and TRBJ1-2, the CDR3 gives the full variable domain: ETGVTQSPTHLIKTRGQQVTLRCSSQSGHNTVSWYQQALGQGPQFIFQYYREEENGRGNFPPRFSGLQFPNYSSELNVNALELDDSALYLCASRGHGGSSPDVYGYTFGSGTRLTVV.